The 14 T cell receptor beta chains given below trace back to one sample, sequenced in a study of T cell repertoires in cytomegalovirus infection. Their antigens remain unidentified. TCRdb re-called the reads with MiXCR, one entry per CDR3 protein. The sample yields a few hundred thousand distinct CDR3 sequences, 40% seen once. The material was cultured PBMCs, obtained from culture after CMV antigen stimulation. The receptors originated from a human donor in good health (CMV status not recorded). Some clones in this sample may be carry-over from other donors' samples.

V is TRBV6-2 or TRBV6-3 and J is TRBJ2-7, with 7 bases aligning to TRBD2. J was trimmed by 0 bases and V by 6 bases; bases with no gene match: 8. Germline CDR1 MNHEY, CDR2 SVGEGT. The CDR3 is made up of 15 amino acids. The CDR3 nucleotides read TGTGCCAGCAGGGACCCCCTAGCGGACTCCTACGAGCAGTACTTC. As protein: CASRDPLADSYEQYF.

The chain combines TRBV14 with TRBJ2-5, with D hard to call. The CDR3 contains 14 residues. Germline V gene lookup returns CDR1 SGHDN and CDR2 FVKESK. V lost 1 base to trimming and J lost 4 bases, with 10 bases between them. The CDR3 DNA reads TGTGCCAGCAGCCAAGGCGGTTTCCCAGAGACCCAGTACTTC. It yields the protein CASSQGGFPETQYF.

At least ten counts were recorded for this clonotype. The chain is built from TRBV7-8 and TRBJ2-7; 8 bases are shared with TRBD1. The CDR3 loop spans 14 amino acids. The germline V gene encodes CDR1 SGHVS and CDR2 FQNEAQ. Losses at the gene ends were 9 bases for V and 6 bases for J; bases not matched to a gene: 13. CDR3 DNA sequence: TGTGCCAGTACGCTTGGGACAGGACCGCGCGAGCAGTACTTC. It is translated as CASTLGTGPREQYF.

This clonotype was observed a few times. CDR3: CASSLGVAGVVWNEQFF. The CDR3 DNA reads TGTGCCAGCAGCTTAGGAGTAGCGGGAGTTGTCTGGAATGAGCAGTTCTTC. The chain recombines TRBV11-2 with TRBJ2-1, with 9 positions matching TRBD2. The CDR3 loop spans 17 amino acids. The J segment lost 7 bases and the V segment lost 1 base, leaving 11 bases of the junction unmatched. The germline V gene encodes CDR1 SGHAT and CDR2 FQNNGV.

V is TRBV7-2 and J is TRBJ1-4; D is unresolved. The V end lost 5 bases, the J end lost 0 bases, and 13 bases lay between the germline ends. CDR1 and CDR2 (germline): SGHTA, FQGNSA. This CDR3 comprises 16 residues. The CDR3 is CASSPLIGATNEKLFF. In DNA, the CDR3 is TGTGCCAGCAGCCCCCTTATTGGGGCAACTAATGAAAAACTGTTTTTT.

The sample holds one count of this clonotype. The V call is TRBV5-4, the J call TRBJ2-3; 10 positions match TRBD1. The ends lost 0 bases at V and 6 bases at J; junction bases unmatched: 4. CDR1 and CDR2 from the germline V gene are SGHNT and YYREEE (reference sequence). The CDR3 loop spans 15 amino acids. The CDR3 DNA follows: TGTGCCAGCAGCTTGGCGGGACAGGGGATGGATACGCAGTATTTT. It is translated as CASSLAGQGMDTQYF.

This rearrangement joins TRBV20-1 to TRBJ1-5, with D uncertain. This CDR3 contains 17 residues. Germline V gene sequence: CDR1 DFQATT, CDR2 SNEGSKA (reference sequence). Trimming took 6 bases from V and 7 from J, leaving 28 bases between them. CDR3 residues: CSALSSETRHSLQPQHF. CDR3 nucleotide sequence: TGCAGTGCCCTTTCCTCAGAAACCCGACACTCCTTGCAGCCCCAGCATTTT.

This clonotype was counted only a few times. The chain combines TRBV7-2 with TRBJ1-2; D is uncertain. The germline CDR1 and CDR2 sequences are SGHTA and FQGNSA. Trimming left V 2 bases short and J 0 bases short, with 10 bases between. The CDR3 sequence is 15 residues long. Here the CDR3 reads CASSLNHRTNYGYTF. The CDR3 coding sequence is TGTGCCAGCAGCTTAAATCATAGGACTAACTATGGCTACACCTTC.

The CDR3 here is CASSNSGQGSYEQYF. CDR3 nucleotide sequence: TGTGCCAGCAGCAATTCCGGACAGGGGTCCTACGAGCAGTACTTC. The chain joins TRBV7-9 to TRBJ2-7, with 9 bases that match TRBD1. CDR1 SEHNR and CDR2 FQNEAQ come from the germline V gene (reference sequence). The CDR3 has 15 residues. V was clipped by 5 bases and J by 1 base; unmatched bases: 6.

This clonotype was seen more than once but under ten times. The chain carries TRBV12-3 or TRBV12-4 and TRBJ2-2; 9 nucleotides agree with TRBD2. The CDR3 covers 15 residues. V lost 5 bases, J lost 7 bases, and 8 bases stayed unmatched. The CDR3 sequence is CASSPHPSGVGELFF. CDR3 bases: TGTGCCAGCAGTCCCCACCCTAGCGGGGTCGGGGAGCTGTTTTTT.

The gene calls are TRBV7-2 and TRBJ2-1, with a tentative D call TRBD2 (6 bases). Germline lookup yields CDR1 SGHTA and CDR2 FQGNSA. The CDR3 extends over 14 amino acids. V lost 9 bases to trimming and J lost 5 bases, with 17 bases between them. For the CDR3, the DNA is TGTGCCAGTGATAGCGGTCGACACGACAATGAGCAGTTCTTC. Protein product: CASDSGRHDNEQFF.

The chain employs TRBV25-1 and TRBJ2-5; D not resolved. This CDR3 contains 15 residues. The V and J ends lost 3 bases and 5 bases respectively, with 16 bases between them. The germline CDR1 and CDR2 sequences are MGHDK and SYGVNS. The CDR3: CASSDLNPGRETQYF. CDR3 in DNA: TGTGCCAGCAGTGACCTCAATCCGGGTAGGGAGACCCAGTACTTC.

This clonotype occurred a few times. V gene TRBV19 combines with J gene TRBJ1-5; 8 nucleotides match TRBD1. The CDR3 sequence is 13 residues long. From germline, CDR1 is LNHDA and CDR2 SQIVND (reference sequence). V gave up 8 bases and J gave up 4 bases; unmatched junction bases: 4. CDR3 loop: CASRDRFNQPQHF. As DNA, the CDR3 is TGTGCCAGTCGGGACAGGTTTAATCAGCCCCAGCATTTT.

The sample holds a few counts of this clonotype. V and J are TRBV7-2 and TRBJ2-3, with 11 bases aligning to TRBD2. The J segment lost 4 bases and the V segment lost 4 bases, leaving 13 bases of the junction unmatched. Germline V gives CDR1 SGHTA, CDR2 FQGNSA. The CDR3 runs 18 residues. For the CDR3, the DNA is TGTGCCAGCAGCTACGGCCGTACTAGCGGGAGAAGCGCAGATACGCAGTATTTT. It translates to CASSYGRTSGRSADTQYF. The entire variable domain, with the rest obtained from reference TRBV7-2 and TRBJ2-3, is as follows: GAGVSQSPSNKVTEKGKDVELRCDPISGHTALYWYRQSLGQGLEFLIYFQGNSAPDKSGLPSDRFSAERTGGSVSTLTIQRTQQEDSAVYLCASSYGRTSGRSADTQYFGPGTRLTVL.